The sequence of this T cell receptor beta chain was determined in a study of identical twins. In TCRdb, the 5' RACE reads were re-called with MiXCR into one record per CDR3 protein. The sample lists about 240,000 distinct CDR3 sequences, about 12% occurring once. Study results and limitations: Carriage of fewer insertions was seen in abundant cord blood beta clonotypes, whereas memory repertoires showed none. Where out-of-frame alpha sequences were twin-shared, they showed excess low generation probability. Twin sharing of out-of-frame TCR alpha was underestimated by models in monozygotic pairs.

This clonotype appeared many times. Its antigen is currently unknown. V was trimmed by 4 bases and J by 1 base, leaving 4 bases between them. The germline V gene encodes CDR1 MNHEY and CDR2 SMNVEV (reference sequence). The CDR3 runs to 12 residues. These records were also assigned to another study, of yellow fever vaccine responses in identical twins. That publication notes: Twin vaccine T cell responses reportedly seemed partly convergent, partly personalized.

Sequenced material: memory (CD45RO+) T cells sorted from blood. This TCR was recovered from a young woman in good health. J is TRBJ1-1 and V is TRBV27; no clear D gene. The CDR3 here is CASSSRNTEAFF. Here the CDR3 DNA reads TGTGCCAGCAGTTCGAGGAACACTGAAGCTTTCTTT.